The 5 T cell receptor beta chains below were found in one sample sequenced in a study of human T cells and chemical hapten exposure. Time point: patch test 3, about 24 weeks after DPC sensitization. Documented treatment: therapeutic diphenylcyclopropenone sensitization with weekly scalp DPC. Each CDR3 protein gets one entry after TCRdb re-called the RACE reads with MiXCR. The table records approximately 32,000 distinct CDR3 sequences, over 4.5% of them present only once. Material: whole blood, obtained in connection with sensitization to the hapten diphenylcyclopropenone (DPC). These receptors all come from a man younger than 40 with alopecia areata. Some clones in this sample may be carry-over from other donors' samples.

This clonotype was detected many times. This chain connects TRBV5-4 to TRBJ2-2; D is ambiguous. Germline CDR1 reads SGHNT; CDR2 reads YYREEE (reference sequence). The ends were cut back, 0 bases at V and 6 bases at J, with 6 bases in the middle. CDR3 size: 13 residues. CDR3 in amino acids: CASSLEAAGELFF. The CDR3 DNA is TGTGCCAGCAGCTTGGAGGCGGCCGGGGAGCTGTTTTTT.

This clonotype was recorded many times. The V call is TRBV11-2, the J call TRBJ1-6, with TRBD1 as a possible D gene (5 bases). V lost 5 bases to trimming and J lost 12 bases, with 8 bases between them. Per the germline V gene, CDR1 is SGHAT and CDR2 is FQNNGV. There are 11 residues in the CDR3. For the CDR3, the DNA is TGTGCCAGCAGCGGGGGGGGACCCCTCCACTTT. Amino acid sequence: CASSGGGPLHF.

At least ten counts were recorded for this clonotype. The chain couples TRBV29-1 to TRBJ1-1; 11 bases agree with TRBD1. The length of the CDR3 is 16 residues. The germline V gene encodes CDR1 SQVTM and CDR2 ANQGSEA. J lost 3 bases, V lost 4 bases, and 10 bases had no gene match. CDR3 in DNA: TGCAGCGTTGGAGACCGGGACAGGGGGTTTGACACTGAAGCTTTCTTT. This sequence encodes CSVGDRDRGFDTEAFF.

This clonotype was detected many times. The chain has TRBV3-1 and TRBJ2-7, with TRBD1 matching 8 bases. CDR1 is LGHDT, CDR2 YNNKEL, per germline (reference sequence). The junction had 12 bases not matched to a gene; V was cut back by 0 bases and J by 2 bases. This CDR3 is built from 18 residues. The CDR3 DNA reads TGTGCCAGCAGCCAAGATATGGGCACCGGGACAGGTGCCTACGAGCAGTACTTC. Encoded protein: CASSQDMGTGTGAYEQYF.

The table lists this clonotype with many counts. V gene TRBV15 combines with J gene TRBJ2-1; TRBD1 aligns across 11 bases. The V gene's germline CDR1 is LNHNV and CDR2 YYDKDF (reference sequence). The CDR3 length is 15 residues. V lost 4 bases to trimming and J lost 8 bases; unmatched junction nucleotides: 7. The CDR3 is CATSKTGQGAYEQFF. The CDR3 DNA follows: TGTGCCACCAGCAAAACTGGACAGGGGGCCTATGAGCAGTTCTTC.